This passage covers 29 T cell receptor beta chains from one sample sequenced in a study of Ad26.COV2.S vaccination and SARS-CoV-2 variants. Treatment specified: 15 to 20 received Ad26.COV2.S at low or high dose, single or two shots; 5 received placebo; per-sample allocation not given. After the first vaccine or placebo injection, samples were drawn on day 63. Here immunoSEQ multiplex PCR was the method, and the copy in TCRdb shows in-frame clones only, minus some. The sample contains about 680,000 clones, roughly 90% of which appear only once. Sequencing was performed on peripheral blood, taken in a trial of Ad26.COV2.S vaccine versus placebo. The receptors shown here come from a person between 18 and 60 years old who received the Ad26.COV2.S COVID-19 vaccine or a placebo.

Turning to this clone: Distinct nucleotide sequences in the sample also encode this CDR3. The chain uses TRBV19 and TRBJ1-3; D is unresolved. Germline loops: CDR1 LNHDA, CDR2 SQIVND (reference sequence). V dropped 6 bases and J dropped 0 bases, with 6 bases sitting between them. CDR3 length equals 13 residues. The chain's CDR3 is CASRQSSGNTIYF. The CDR3 DNA sequence: TGTGCCAGTAGACAGTCCTCTGGAAACACCATATATTTT.

The sample holds one count of this clone. The J gene is TRBJ1-2, the V gene TRBV5-4, with unresolved D. Between the trimmed V and J ends, which lost 2 bases and 4 bases, there was a span of 9 bases. Germline V gene lookup returns CDR1 SGHNT and CDR2 YYREEE (reference sequence). There are 13 residues in the CDR3. In DNA form, the CDR3 reads TGTGCCAGCAGCTTCGGCCCTACCTATGGCTACACCTTC. It yields the protein CASSFGPTYGYTF.

On this clone itself: Its ends do not fully match the called genes, so a read error is possible. V usage is TRBV12-3 or TRBV12-4 and J usage is TRBJ2-1; D unclear. This CDR3 is 11 amino acids long. CDR3 in amino acids: CASSAIGGAIF. For the CDR3, the DNA is TGTGCCAGCAGTGCAATTGGTGGCGCGATCTTC.

This sequence joins TRBV19 and TRBJ2-2; D gene ambiguous. Germline V CDR1 and CDR2: LNHDA, SQIVND (reference sequence). The CDR3 runs 13 residues. V was clipped by 1 base and J by 6 bases, with 6 bases between them. The CDR3 nucleotides read TGTGCCAGTAGTATAGGTGACTCCGGGGAGCTGTTTTTT. Encoded protein: CASSIGDSGELFF. Full variable domain (rest looked up from reference TRBV19 and TRBJ2-2): DGGITQSPKYLFRKEGQNVTLSCEQNLNHDAMYWYRQDPGQGLRLIYYSQIVNDFQKGDIAEGYSVSREKKESFPLTVTSAQKNPTAFYLCASSIGDSGELFFGEGSRLTVL.

The chain has TRBV24-1 and TRBJ2-7; 9 bases align to TRBD2. Germline loops: CDR1 KGHDR, CDR2 SFDVKD. Trimming removed 4 bases from V and 7 bases from J; junction bases left unmatched: 7. The CDR3 contains 14 residues. The CDR3 sequence is CATSDGGTSQEQYF. DNA for the CDR3: TGTGCCACCAGTGACGGGGGGACTAGCCAGGAGCAGTACTTC.

The genes are TRBV7-6 and TRBJ2-2; D not certain. Trimming pared 0 bases from V and 1 base from J, leaving 6 bases between. The length of the CDR3 is 15 residues. Germline V gene lookup returns CDR1 SGHVS and CDR2 FNYEAQ. The DNA for the CDR3 is TGTGCCAGCAGCTTAGCATCAGGGAACACCGGGGAGCTGTTTTTT. It codes for CASSLASGNTGELFF. Complete variable domain (other parts from reference TRBV7-6 and TRBJ2-2): GAGVSQSPRYKVTKRGQDVALRCDPISGHVSLYWYRQALGQGPEFLTYFNYEAQQDKSGLPNDRFSAERPEGSISTLTIQRTEQRDSAMYRCASSLASGNTGELFFGEGSRLTVL.

With regard to this clone: An end of the junction differs from the germline gene, which may be a read error. The rearrangement links TRBV29-1 to TRBJ1-1; D remains ambiguous. The CDR3 totals 13 residues. Germline CDR1 SQVTM, CDR2 ANQGSEA. CDR3 amino acids: CSLEAGYGTEAFF. The DNA of the CDR3 is TGCAGCCTTGAGGCGGGTTATGGCACTGAAGCTTTCTTT.

The rearrangement uses TRBV9 and TRBJ2-1; D is unclear. The CDR3 has 12 amino acids. V was cut by 0 bases and J by 10 bases, with 8 bases left in between. Looked up from germline, CDR1 is SGDLS and CDR2 is YYNGEE. Here the CDR3 DNA reads TGTGCCAGCAGCGTAGGACTGGGGGAGCAGTTCTTC. This sequence encodes CASSVGLGEQFF.

CDR3 nucleotide sequence: TGTGCCATCAGCCCAACAGGGGTATATGGCTACACCTTC. It is translated as CAISPTGVYGYTF. This chain uses TRBV10-3 with TRBJ1-2; 7 bases are shared with TRBD1. J gave up 5 bases and V 6 bases, and 6 bases lay outside the gene matches. This CDR3 spans 13 amino acids. The germline CDR1 and CDR2 sequences are ENHRY and SYGVKD.

The rearrangement links TRBV18 to TRBJ2-1; 8 nucleotides match TRBD1. Germline V gives CDR1 KGHSH, CDR2 LQKENI. Losses at the gene ends were 5 bases for V and 4 bases for J; bases not matched to a gene: 7. The CDR3 consists of 15 residues. The CDR3 is CASSSGTGNYNEQFF. In nucleotides, the CDR3 is TGTGCCAGCTCATCCGGGACAGGCAATTACAATGAGCAGTTCTTC.

V gene TRBV4-1 combines with J gene TRBJ2-3; TRBD2 aligns across 12 bases. The CDR3 is 18 residues long. Germline V lookup: CDR1 MGHRA, CDR2 YSYEKL. V gave up 5 bases and J gave up 1 base; unmatched junction bases: 10. The CDR3 reads CASSSTSGGPIGTDTQYF. CDR3 sequence (DNA): TGCGCCAGCAGCTCTACTAGCGGGGGGCCCATCGGCACAGATACGCAGTATTTT.

This CDR3 is CSALSVKNTIYF. Written as DNA, the CDR3 is TGCAGCGCTCTTTCGGTGAAAAACACCATATATTTT. The V gene is TRBV29-1, the J gene TRBJ1-3; D gene uncertain. This CDR3 is 12 amino acids long. V was cut by 7 bases and J by 6 bases, with 13 bases left in between. CDR1 and CDR2 (germline): SQVTM, ANQGSEA.

This chain uses TRBV30 with TRBJ2-2; 12 bases are shared with TRBD2. Germline V gene sequence: CDR1 GTSNPN, CDR2 SVGIG (reference sequence). V was pared by 3 bases and J by 1 base, with 0 bases of the junction left unmatched. The CDR3 covers 15 residues. CDR3 in amino acids: CAWRGLAGNTGELFF. CDR3 bases: TGTGCCTGGAGGGGACTAGCGGGGAACACCGGGGAGCTGTTTTTT.

The J gene is TRBJ2-7, the V gene TRBV6-2 or TRBV6-3; D might be TRBD2 (6 bases). This CDR3 region has 17 residues. V lost 2 bases, J lost 3 bases, and 20 bases lay in between. Germline V gene sequence: CDR1 MNHEY, CDR2 SVGEGT. DNA of the CDR3: TGTGCCAGCAGTTACGAGGGACCCTCGGGAGCTATCTACGAGCAGTACTTC. Translating it yields CASSYEGPSGAIYEQYF.

This clone was picked up a small number of times. The chain joins TRBV5-4 to TRBJ1-1; D remains ambiguous. CDR3 length: 12 residues. V dropped 1 base and J dropped 5 bases, with 6 bases sitting between them. Germline CDR1 reads SGHNT; CDR2 reads YYREEE (reference sequence). The CDR3 loop is CASSLSGTEAFF. The DNA of the CDR3 is TGTGCCAGCAGCTTGTCGGGGACTGAAGCTTTCTTT.

The J gene is TRBJ1-4, the V gene TRBV15; the match to TRBD1 covers 12 bases. Germline CDR1 LNHNV, CDR2 YYDKDF (reference sequence). Trimming at V came to 2 bases and at J to 5 bases, leaving 6 bases not matched to a gene. The CDR3 sequence is 17 residues long. Here the CDR3 reads CATSRSGQGAVNEKLFF. CDR3 nucleotide sequence: TGTGCCACCAGCAGATCGGGACAGGGGGCGGTGAATGAAAAACTGTTTTTT.

The rearrangement joins TRBV2 to TRBJ2-6, with D unclear. V shed 5 bases and J shed 2 bases, with 7 bases lying between them. Germline CDR1 reads SNHLY; CDR2 reads FYNNEI. There are 14 residues in the CDR3. The CDR3 nucleotides read TGTGCCAGCAGTCAGGACGCTGGGGCCAACGTCCTGACTTTC. Protein product: CASSQDAGANVLTF.

Notes on this clone: Other DNA sequences of this sample code for an identical CDR3. This chain joins TRBV27 and TRBJ2-1, with D maybe TRBD1 (6 bases). V lost 3 bases and J 3 bases, leaving 9 bases between the germline ends. From germline, CDR1 is MNHEY and CDR2 SMNVEV (reference sequence). CDR3 length: 14 amino acids. The CDR3 DNA sequence: TGTGCCAGCAGTTTCTGGACAGACTACAATGAGCAGTTCTTC. Translating gives CASSFWTDYNEQFF.

Remarks on this clone: Other DNA sequences of this sample code for an identical CDR3. V is TRBV7-2 and J is TRBJ1-2, with D hard to call. The V end lost 3 bases, the J end lost 1 base, and 6 bases lay between the germline ends. Germline CDR1 SGHTA, CDR2 FQGNSA. This CDR3 has 13 amino acids. DNA of the CDR3: TGTGCCAGCAGCTTGTCAGTTAACTATGGCTACACCTTC. This sequence encodes CASSLSVNYGYTF.

J is TRBJ2-7 and V is TRBV24-1; D remains unclear. V lost 5 bases to trimming and J lost 6 bases, with 13 bases between them. This CDR3 spans 13 amino acids. Germline assignment: CDR1 KGHDR and CDR2 SFDVKD. Here the CDR3 reads CATSAPPLAEQYF. The CDR3 DNA follows: TGTGCCACCAGTGCCCCCCCCCTCGCCGAGCAGTACTTC.

This clone came up once. The CDR3 sequence: CASSVAPAGGRETQYF. The CDR3 nucleotides read TGTGCCAGCAGCGTGGCCCCAGCGGGGGGGCGGGAGACCCAGTACTTC. The rearrangement joins TRBV9 to TRBJ2-5; 10 bases are a match to TRBD2. This CDR3 is built from 16 residues. From germline, CDR1 is SGDLS and CDR2 YYNGEE. Trimming removed 2 bases from V and 5 bases from J; junction bases left unmatched: 9. The entire variable domain, with the rest obtained from reference TRBV9 and TRBJ2-5, is as follows: DSGVTQTPKHLITATGQRVTLRCSPRSGDLSVYWYQQSLDQGLQFLIQYYNGEERAKGNILERFSAQQFPDLHSELNLSSLELGDSALYFCASSVAPAGGRETQYFGPGTRLLVL.

This clone was detected once. Other DNA sequences of this sample code for an identical CDR3. This chain links TRBV30 with TRBJ2-7; D is unclear. With 1 base removed from V and 0 bases from J, the gap between germline ends came to 4 bases. The germline V gene has CDR1 GTSNPN and CDR2 SVGIG (reference sequence). The CDR3 runs to 12 residues. The CDR3: CAWSANSYEQYF. The DNA for the CDR3 is TGTGCCTGGAGTGCTAACTCCTACGAGCAGTACTTC.

The V gene is TRBV7-9, the J gene TRBJ2-1; 14 nucleotides match TRBD2. The CDR3 spans 16 residues. Germline loops: CDR1 SEHNR, CDR2 FQNEAQ (reference sequence). The ends lost 5 bases at V and 8 bases at J; junction bases unmatched: 8. The CDR3 nucleotides read TGTGCCAGCAGCATGGGACTAGCGGGAGTGTGGGATGAGCAGTTCTTC. Its protein is CASSMGLAGVWDEQFF.

The genes are TRBV18 and TRBJ2-1; D is undetermined. CDR3 length: 15 amino acids. Germline V CDR1 and CDR2: KGHSH, LQKENI. V lost 2 bases to trimming and J lost 0 bases, with 8 bases between them. CDR3 in amino acids: CASSPATSSYNEQFF. The CDR3 DNA follows: TGTGCCAGCTCACCAGCTACCAGCTCCTACAATGAGCAGTTCTTC.

The J gene is TRBJ2-2, the V gene TRBV27; the D is unclear. The V and J ends lost 0 bases and 3 bases respectively, with 11 bases between them. The CDR3 contains 16 residues. Germline V gives CDR1 MNHEY, CDR2 SMNVEV (reference sequence). The CDR3 bases are TGTGCCAGCAGTTTATCCTTTGTGACATACACCGGGGAGCTGTTTTTT. It specifies CASSLSFVTYTGELFF.

This sequence joins TRBV10-3 and TRBJ2-1; D is perhaps TRBD2 (5 bases). V shed 2 bases and J shed 6 bases, with 11 bases lying between them. This CDR3 has 14 amino acids. The germline V gene encodes CDR1 ENHRY and CDR2 SYGVKD. The CDR3 sequence: CAISETSGRNEQFF. DNA of the CDR3: TGTGCCATCAGTGAGACCAGCGGCCGCAATGAGCAGTTCTTC.

The chain links TRBV20-1 to TRBJ2-7; TRBD1 might be the D (5 bases). The germline V and J ends were trimmed by 3 bases and 0 bases, with 6 bases remaining between them. The CDR3 runs 12 residues. CDR1 and CDR2 from the germline V gene are DFQATT and SNEGSKA (reference sequence). DNA of the CDR3: TGCAGTGCTAGTGACAGCTCCTACGAGCAGTACTTC. It yields the protein CSASDSSYEQYF.

The chain employs TRBV3-1 (or the pseudogene TRBV3-2) and TRBJ2-7; tentatively, D is TRBD1 (5 bases). CDR3 size: 13 residues. Trimming shortened V by 4 bases and J by 1 base, and 8 bases separated the two germline ends. Germline assignment: CDR1 LGHDT and CDR2 YNNKEL (reference sequence). The CDR3 protein is CASSPAGSYEQYF. In nucleotides, the CDR3 is TGTGCCAGCAGCCCAGCAGGGTCCTACGAGCAGTACTTC.

The chain recombines TRBV3-1 (or the pseudogene TRBV3-2) with TRBJ1-2; D uncertain. Germline CDR1 LGHDT, CDR2 YNNKEL (reference sequence). The CDR3 loop spans 14 amino acids. V dropped 1 base and J dropped 7 bases, with 13 bases sitting between them. The CDR3 nucleotides are TGTGCCAGCAGCCAAGCGGTCGCAGGTGGTGGCTACACCTTC. The encoded protein is CASSQAVAGGGYTF.